Detailed here is one T cell receptor (beta chain). The specificity of this receptor is unknown. No much larger clonotype is one base removed from it; base qualities were not supplied. This entry belongs to a study of response to subunit inactivated influenza vaccine (dated by TCRdb to 2017 to 2018). Regarding the complete study: The study used deep quantitative T cell receptor repertoire profiling to track responses to a trivalent subunit inactivated influenza vaccine.

What the study reported, not specific to this receptor: The authors proposed that each seasonal influenza vaccination may bring in only a limited number of new T cells.

According to the germline V gene, CDR1 reads SGHRS and CDR2 reads YFSETQ. Including the terminal cysteine and phenylalanine, the CDR3 comprises 16 residues. Of all the DNA, just the CDR3 is kept, 48 bases in frame from base 1. V ends up 3 bases short and J 7 bases short, with an unmatched junction base count of 9. Library prep was done by RT-PCR. These reads were obtained on an Illumina HiSeq 2500. The public reads were reanalyzed by TCRdb: fastp trimming at Q25, MiXCR alignment, in-frame beta chains only. Rows with one shared CDR3 protein collapse into an entry with the most common genes and DNA. Across this sample there are 450,000 to 500,000 distinct CDR3 sequences, with 10% to 11% seen only once. 9.5% to 15% of the sample is in the top ten clones. The time point label here, explained by the study, means: around 42 days after influenza vaccine administration.

The TCR originated in a man aged 45-60 years who received an inactivated influenza vaccine. Donor details come from another sample of the same person, matched by shared clones. The rearranged segments are TRBV5-1 and TRBJ2-1, with 11 junctional bases fitting TRBD2. The material was PBMCs from blood, obtained 40 to 50 days after vaccination. The CDR3 region reads CASSSGIAGGPNEQFF. The nucleotide sequence is TGCGCCAGCAGCTCGGGAATAGCGGGAGGGCCGAATGAGCAGTTCTTC. The full variable domain, with segments outside the CDR3 supplied by the reference TRBV5-1 and TRBJ2-1 proteins, appears as KAGVTQTPRYLIKTRGQQVTLSCSPISGHRSVSWYQQTPGQGLQFLFEYFSETQRNKGNFPGRFSGRQFSNSRSEMNVSTLELGDSALYLCASSSGIAGGPNEQFFGPGTRLTVL.